Sequencing of this T cell receptor beta chain was carried out in a study of cytomegalovirus exposure and HLA in healthy donors. Whole-study findings and limits: The study put some 150 TCR beta chains on its list as cytomegalovirus-associated.

For this clone: No antigen is known for it.

The V gene's germline CDR1 is MNHEY and CDR2 SVGAGI. The ends were cut back, 5 bases at V and 6 bases at J, with 8 bases in the middle. This CDR3 has 11 residues. The PCR ran on 60 Vbeta and 13 Jbeta primers. Some clones are missing from TCRdb's copy, which holds only in-frame ones; the method was immunoSEQ multiplex PCR. The sample has some 92,000 clones, 65% to 80% seen once; the top ten hold approximately 2.6%. J is TRBJ2-7 and V is TRBV6-5; D is perhaps TRBD2 (5 bases). Sequenced sample: PBMCs. The receptor's source is a man aged 25 to 40 in good health and CMV-seronegative. CDR3 sequence: CASSRGFEQYF. The CDR3 DNA reads as TGTGCCAGCAGTCGGGGATTCGAGCAGTACTTC.